This T cell receptor beta chain derives from a study of cytomegalovirus exposure and HLA in healthy donors (dated by TCRdb to the late 2010s). Turning to the overall study: According to an earlier analysis of a few hundred of the donors, about 179 million T cells yielded 117 million unique TCR beta sequences and approximately 300 Gb of sequence data. An early release covering approximately 600 HLA-typed donors comprised 250 to 350 gigabases of sequencing data and tens of millions of unique TCR sequences. Of the 300 to 450 genotyped donors, 81% fell in the genetic ancestry cluster associated with self-reported Caucasian donors. The study aimed to test whether signatures of past pathogen exposure could be identified by cataloging public T cell receptors. The T cell repertoires of around 670 subjects were profiled by immunosequencing and related to cytomegalovirus serostatus. In addition to the first cohort of 666 subjects, a separate validation cohort of 100 to 150 different subjects was used. The study combined high-throughput TCR immunosequencing, statistical association of individual TCRs with disease status, and machine learning to predict cytomegalovirus infection status. A later analysis re-examined previously published TCR beta repertoires from roughly 720 donors and added high-resolution HLA genotyping to investigate patterns of TCR occurrence. Rather than drawing on any new phenotypic data, the later analysis identified candidate immune exposures from TCR beta sequences and the way those sequences occurred across donors. To decide whether each TCR beta V gene segment behaved as functional or pseudogenic, an earlier analysis of some 600 of the donors relied on high-throughput TCR beta sequencing. Donor age, sex, ethnicity and CMV serostatus were compiled alongside the repertoire data. A later genetic analysis took genome-wide SNP genotypes for about three fifths of the roughly 700 donors and used that subset as a discovery cohort. All discovery cohort repertoires had been generated on a single sequencing platform. HLA typing covered class I and class II loci at four-digit resolution. Typing coverage differed by locus: A, B, C, DRB1 and DQB1 were typed in roughly 620-640 donors, DQA1 in 500 to 550, DPA1 in around 610, and DPB1 in 450 to 480. About five DR-DQ haplotypes were handled as single units for association and clustering, since linkage in the cohort was strong. Among roughly 400 genotyped donors of the cohort, an average of approximately 230,000 unique TCR beta nucleotide sequences were sequenced per donor, about a sixth of them non-productive. What the study reported, not specific to this receptor: The study listed approximately 150 TCR beta chains as associated with cytomegalovirus. When HLA alleles, especially DR and DQ, strongly co-occurred, TCR associations were difficult to assign to individual alleles. The only immune exposure information available for the cohort was CMV serostatus. In a later genetic analysis, fewer N-insertions in productive TCRs were reported among donors in an Asian-associated ancestry cluster than the approximately 710-donor mean. In a later analysis, several top co-occurrence clusters were reported to appear linked to parvovirus B19, influenza, CMV and Epstein-Barr virus. In a later analysis, the rate of TCR association differed among HLA loci, with DRB1 alleles having the most associated TCRs and HLA-C alleles having the fewest. Cytomegalovirus status was reported to be diagnosed by the classifier with high specificity and sensitivity in both the original and validation cohorts. According to the authors, the approach could potentially be generalized to other disease states and immunological phenotypes. A later analysis found that HLA-associated TCR beta chains were more clonally expanded and had lower generation probabilities than equally common non-associated chains. In vitro tests confirmed that a few of the cytomegalovirus-associated TCR beta chains recognize cytomegalovirus antigens. While some public TCRs were present in many individuals, most TCR sequences turned up only very rarely across donors. Because HLA typing was unavailable for some donors at each locus, only the typed subset was used in association tests. A later analysis found that most CMV-associated TCR beta chains appeared HLA-restricted, with HLA associations seemingly driven largely by CMV exposure. Broadly in line with IMGT annotations, most TCR beta V segments showed up in productive rearrangements about 87% or about 30% of the time in an earlier analysis of about 500 of the donors. This cohort had only TCR beta chains sequenced, and the lack of alpha or paired-chain data limited which features could be detected. In a later genetic analysis, a missense DCLRE1C variant was associated with V-gene and J-gene trimming of TCR beta chains, and the association was replicated in an independent cohort. Because counts were too low, more than 15 rarely observed V segments, including chromosome 9 orphons, were excluded from the earlier analysis of roughly 580 of the donors. A further reported finding was that TCR beta sequences accurately predicted the HLA-A and HLA-B alleles for most subjects in the first cohort. A later analysis associated 17,000 or so TCR beta sequences with specific HLA alleles at a false discovery rate of 0.05. A group of highly shared sequence variants was considered likely to be a technical artifact of the sequencing pipeline. Roughly uniform sequencing depth across donors was assumed in presence/absence analyses, although this assumption may not hold. Linkage disequilibrium might explain the correlated functional status among segregating V segments, but an unknown experimental factor could not be ruled out. Because the 87-base-pair reads could not distinguish some IMGT-functional V segments, including TRBV6-2 and TRBV6-3, those segments were excluded.

The cohort comprised more than 550 healthy bone marrow donors. At the time of sampling, every cohort member was nominally healthy, though immune exposures that went unrecorded were likely present. The donor was CMV seronegative and was included in the group of a few hundred seronegative cohort members. Every donor gave a peripheral blood sample, and the peripheral blood mononuclear cells from that sample were used for TCR beta sequencing. The Qiagen DNeasy Blood Extraction Kit was used to extract genomic DNA from the blood cell samples. Libraries were prepared through the immunoSEQ multiplex PCR assay. For the multiplex PCR, a mixture combining 60 forward primers for TCR Vbeta segments and 13 reverse primers for TCR Jbeta segments was used. The CDR3 region of rearranged TCR beta genes was amplified from genomic DNA with a multiplex PCR assay. The amplified TCR beta libraries were sequenced on the Illumina HiSeq System as 87-base-pair reads. As for the authors' bioinformatics: A later analysis counted about 80 million unique TCR beta chains across the 550 to 700 repertoires, and around 9.9 million of these chains were shared by at least two donors. A nearest-neighbor algorithm error-corrected the raw reads and collapsed the reads into unique sequences, merging closely related sequences to remove PCR and sequencing errors. V, D and J gene segments were assigned by aligning CDR3 sequences to IMGT reference sequences. For a sequence to be retained, at least a six-nucleotide match to both a V gene segment and a J gene segment was required. Rearrangements were classified as productive when the CDR3 lacked stop codons and remained in frame with V and J, and all other rearrangements were classified as non-productive. Following IMGT convention, CDR3 was defined as the stretch from the second conserved V-encoded cysteine up to the conserved J-encoded phenylalanine. The earlier analysis of about 500 of the donors excluded sequences that lacked an unambiguous match to a single V gene segment. In an earlier analysis of a few hundred of the donors, V segments were called functional above 56.7% productive rearrangements and were called segregating when the between-donor standard deviation exceeded 5%. A statistical classification framework was built to diagnose cytomegalovirus status from the catalog of TCR beta chain sequences. V and J gene assignment, in a later analysis, came from comparing TCR nucleotide sequences with IMGT/GENE-DB human TR gene sequences. The TCRdist pipeline was used in a later analysis to assign CDR3 sequences and most-parsimonious VDJ recombination scenarios. In a later analysis, every TCR beta chain was defined by the combination of its CDR3 amino acid sequence and its V-gene family, and reads without a unique V-gene family were dropped. In a later analysis, 450 to 600 highly shared, low-generation-probability nucleotide sequences were removed to address suspected cross-contamination and a sequencing artifact. A later analysis calculated a clonal expansion index for each public chain from normalized within-repertoire ranks of inferred template counts. In a later analysis, generation probabilities were computed using a VDJ recombination model fitted to out-of-frame rearrangements, and the results were checked against IGoR. Hypergeometric tests were used in a later analysis to score TCR-TCR, TCR-HLA and TCR-CMV co-occurrence, with a repertoire-size bias correction applied to the TCR pairs. A later analysis estimated false discovery rates by permuting HLA or CMV assignments 20 times. In a later analysis, co-occurring TCRs were grouped using DBSCAN, with TCRdist sequence similarity added in when clustering inside HLA-allele-positive subsets. Co-occurrence clustering excluded repertoires with fewer than 30,000 or more than 120,000 public chains, plus five with anomalous nucleotide sharing. TCRdb carries this immuneACCESS record with in-frame sequences only. Its versions omit some clonotypes, under half of them owing to an unresolved V gene in the studies checked, with the rest unexplained. Clonal size and the V and J genes are those of that table, whereas D and trimming came from the DNA. Across this sample there are approximately 89,000 clones, with around 73% seen only once. Clones ranked in the top ten supply approximately 1.1% of the sample.

Clipping removes 4 bases from V and 5 bases from J, with 8 as the unmatched junction base count. Its CDR3 holds 16 amino acids, cysteine through phenylalanine. Just the 48-base CDR3 DNA is kept, in frame starting at base 1. The germline V gene yields MNHNS for CDR1 and SASEGT for CDR2. A word on this clone: It lacks a known antigen. Qualities for individual bases were not recorded, and no much larger clone is one base off.

The clonotype comes from a female donor in good health and CMV-seronegative. The chain was built from TRBV6-1 and TRBJ2-3; 11 bases in the middle match TRBD1. Source material: PBMCs. The bases read TGTGCCAGCAGTGCCCTTCCGGGACAGGGGGTAGATACGCAGTATTTT. This encodes CASSALPGQGVDTQYF.